The next 13 T cell receptor beta chains were all read from a single sample in a study of cytomegalovirus exposure and HLA in healthy donors. The study ran its PCR with 60 Vbeta and 13 Jbeta primers. The table came from immunoSEQ multiplex PCR; TCRdb's copy has only in-frame clones and leaves some out. The sample consists of about 130,000 clones, roughly 84% of them appearing once. The specimen sequenced was PBMCs. The receptors here all came from a man in his fifties or sixties in good health and CMV-seronegative.

This chain uses TRBV19 with TRBJ2-7; 9 nucleotides match TRBD2. Per germline, CDR1 LNHDA and CDR2 SQIVND (reference sequence). V lost 3 bases to trimming and J lost 0 bases; unmatched junction nucleotides: 6. The CDR3 loop spans 16 amino acids. The CDR3 DNA reads TGTGCCAGTAGTATGGATAGCGGGGGTTCCTCCTACGAGCAGTACTTC. This codes for CASSMDSGGSSYEQYF.

The chain combines TRBV5-4 with TRBJ2-1; 7 bases agree with TRBD2. Trimming took 4 bases from V and 7 from J; bases not matched to a gene: 2. The CDR3 spans 12 residues. Germline V gene data show CDR1 as SGHNT and CDR2 as YYREEE (reference sequence). CDR3 in amino acids: CASSQLANEQFF. The CDR3 DNA is TGTGCCAGCAGCCAACTAGCGAATGAGCAGTTCTTC.

The genes are TRBV4-2 and TRBJ2-1, with 9 bases fitting TRBD2. The CDR3 runs to 16 residues. Losses at the gene ends were 5 bases for V and 2 bases for J; bases not matched to a gene: 7. Germline V CDR1 and CDR2: LGHNA, YNFKEQ. The CDR3 coding sequence is TGTGCCAGCAGCTCCCAAGGCGGGGGGGCCTACAATGAGCAGTTCTTC. Its protein product is CASSSQGGGAYNEQFF.

V gene TRBV5-8 combines with J gene TRBJ1-4, with D possibly TRBD1 on 6 matching bases. V was pared by 4 bases and J by 2 bases, with 15 bases between. CDR3 length: 16 amino acids. Looked up from germline, CDR1 is SGHTS and CDR2 is YDEGEE. In nucleotides, the CDR3 is TGTGCCAGCAGCCCTTTGACAGGCCCGACTAATGAAAAACTGTTTTTT. It codes for CASSPLTGPTNEKLFF. Full variable domain (remainder filled in from reference TRBV5-8 and TRBJ1-4): EAGVTQSPTHLIKTRGQQATLRCSPISGHTSVYWYQQALGLGLQFLLWYDEGEERNRGNFPPRFSGRQFPNYSSELNVNALELEDSALYLCASSPLTGPTNEKLFFGSGTQLSVL.

The rearrangement uses TRBV7-9 and TRBJ1-4; 10 nucleotides align to TRBD1. This CDR3 has 15 residues. Losses at the gene ends were 5 bases for V and 7 bases for J; bases not matched to a gene: 7. CDR1 is SEHNR, CDR2 FQNEAQ, per germline (reference sequence). CDR3 nucleotide sequence: TGTGCCAGCAGCCCGGCGGGACAGGGGAGTGAAAAACTGTTTTTT. Amino acid sequence: CASSPAGQGSEKLFF. The full variable domain, with the rest looked up from reference TRBV7-9 and TRBJ1-4, is DTGVSQNPRHKITKRGQNVTFRCDPISEHNRLYWYRQTLGQGPEFLTYFQNEAQLEKSRLLSDRFSAERPKGSFSTLEIQRTEQGDSAMYLCASSPAGQGSEKLFFGSGTQLSVL.

The gene calls are TRBV15 and TRBJ1-1, with D possibly being TRBD1 (5 bases). Germline V CDR1 and CDR2: LNHNV, YYDKDF (reference sequence). The CDR3 runs to 13 residues. With 8 bases removed from V and 3 bases from J, the gap between germline ends came to 13 bases. CDR3 coding DNA: TGTGCCACCGGGGGGACGGCTGACACTGAAGCTTTCTTT. It is translated as CATGGTADTEAFF.

The chain joins TRBV19 to TRBJ1-1, with TRBD1 matching over 10 bases. The V segment lost 7 bases and the J segment 5 bases; nucleotides outside the gene matches: 10. This CDR3 has 15 residues. Germline assignment: CDR1 LNHDA and CDR2 SQIVND (reference sequence). The CDR3: CASKPWTGGNTEAFF. The CDR3 DNA is TGTGCCAGTAAACCATGGACAGGGGGTAATACTGAAGCTTTCTTT.

The chain carries TRBV6-4 and TRBJ2-1, with 8 bases that match TRBD2. The CDR3 consists of 15 residues. Germline lookup yields CDR1 MRHNA and CDR2 SNTAGT. The V segment lost 3 bases and the J segment 9 bases; nucleotides outside the gene matches: 10. CDR3 loop: CASSEEGAGGGEQFF. The CDR3 DNA reads TGTGCCAGCAGTGAGGAAGGAGCCGGGGGGGGTGAGCAGTTCTTC.

J is TRBJ2-5 and V is TRBV5-1; 8 nucleotides agree with TRBD2. The J call may be wrong; the DNA end is better matched by TRBJ2-7. This CDR3 spans 16 amino acids. The germline CDR1 and CDR2 sequences are SGHRS and YFSETQ. The CDR3 DNA follows: TGCGCCAGCAGCTTCGGGGGGGCGAATCTCCCTTACGAGCAGTACTTC. This encodes CASSFGGANLPYEQYF.

The rearrangement joins TRBV10-3 to TRBJ1-1, with TRBD1 matching 7 bases. This CDR3 contains 14 residues. The germline V gene encodes CDR1 ENHRY and CDR2 SYGVKD. V gave up 6 bases and J gave up 1 base; unmatched junction bases: 5. In DNA form, the CDR3 reads TGTGCCATCAGGGGGACAGCCGCGAACACTGAAGCTTTCTTT. Protein sequence: CAIRGTAANTEAFF.

This chain joins TRBV18 and TRBJ2-5; D is possibly TRBD1 (5 bases). The germline V and J ends were trimmed by 0 bases and 3 bases, with 11 bases remaining between them. Germline V gene lookup returns CDR1 KGHSH and CDR2 LQKENI. The CDR3 loop spans 15 amino acids. CDR3 amino acids: CASSPPQGGKETQYF. DNA of the CDR3: TGTGCCAGCTCACCACCGCAGGGTGGAAAAGAGACCCAGTACTTC.

The CDR3 here is CASGPGGMNTEAFF. In DNA form, the CDR3 reads TGTGCCAGCGGTCCAGGAGGGATGAACACTGAAGCTTTCTTT. The chain combines TRBV28 with TRBJ1-1; D not certain. The V gene lost 8 bases and the J gene lost 0 bases, with 13 bases spanning the gap. The germline V gene has CDR1 MDHEN and CDR2 SYDVKM. The CDR3 has 14 residues.

This clone was picked up a small number of times. V usage is TRBV5-8 and J usage is TRBJ2-1; 7 positions agree with TRBD2. Germline V gene data show CDR1 as SGHTS and CDR2 as YDEGEE. The CDR3 runs to 14 residues. The trim removed 0 bases at V and 6 bases at J, leaving 3 bases unmatched. CDR3 nucleotides: TGTGCCAGCAGCTTGGCGGGGGGTGGCAATGAGCAGTTCTTC. Protein: CASSLAGGGNEQFF.